The 2 T cell receptor beta chains given below trace back to one sample, sequenced in a study of blood T cell repertoires in COVID-19. The table came from immunoSEQ multiplex PCR; TCRdb's copy has only in-frame clones and leaves some out. This table holds about 250,000 clones, about 90% found once. The material sequenced was peripheral blood. The receptors shown here come from a man aged 18 to 30 with active or convalescent COVID-19.

The chain links TRBV3-1 (or the pseudogene TRBV3-2) to TRBJ2-3, with 9 bases lining up with TRBD2. In germline, CDR1 is LGHDT, CDR2 YNNKEL (reference sequence). The J segment lost 3 bases and the V segment lost 3 bases, leaving 1 base of the junction unmatched. The CDR3 is made up of 14 amino acids. CDR3 DNA: TGTGCCAGCAGCCAGGCGGGGGGGACAGATACGCAGTATTTT. It specifies CASSQAGGTDTQYF.

This chain joins TRBV9 and TRBJ2-1, with TRBD1 as a possible D gene (5 bases). The V end was cut by 4 bases, the J end by 6 bases, with 20 bases between. Germline values: CDR1 SGDLS, CDR2 YYNGEE. The CDR3 extends over 16 amino acids. CDR3 sequence reads: CASSPRGATERNEQFF. The CDR3 coding sequence is TGTGCCAGCAGCCCCCGTGGGGCCACAGAGCGCAATGAGCAGTTCTTC.